The 14 T cell receptor beta chains given below trace back to one sample, sequenced in a study of vaccination and CD4 T cells after COVID-19 (dated by TCRdb to 2022 to 2024). The label giving this sample's treatment or condition can be read as: 10-day PBMC culture with coronavirus spike peptide pools or control peptides (ViraFEST assay). Antigen specificity for these receptors is unknown. The method behind the library was PCR. Sequenced using an Illumina iSeq 100. DNA from cultured CD4+ T cells was subjected to TCR sequencing with the Oncomine TCR Beta short-read assay at the Johns Hopkins FTIC core. The public reads were run again by TCRdb, first through fastp at Q25 and then through MiXCR, and only productive beta chains were kept. Identical CDR3 proteins give one entry, which carries the most common genes and DNA. Counted in this sample were under 15,000 distinct CDR3 sequences; around 35% of them appeared once. The biggest ten clones account for 18% of the sample.

The sample taken for sequencing was cultured CD4+ T cells from blood. These receptors all stem from a human donor with COVID-19.

This clonotype was found a few times. V usage is TRBV20-1 and J usage is TRBJ2-2; 8 nucleotides agree with TRBD2. Germline V gives CDR1 DFQATT, CDR2 SNEGSKA (reference sequence). The CDR3 sequence is 14 residues long. J lost 5 bases, V lost 3 bases, and 5 bases had no gene match. The CDR3 DNA sequence: TGCAGTGCTAGTTGGCGGGGGGATACCGGGGAGCTGTTTTTT. Protein product: CSASWRGDTGELFF.

The chain uses TRBV18 and TRBJ2-2, with D unresolved. The CDR3 is 12 amino acids. The V gene's germline CDR1 is KGHSH and CDR2 LQKENI. V lost 6 bases, J lost 5 bases, and 7 bases lay in between. CDR3 sequence reads: CASSPSTGELFF. The DNA of the CDR3 is TGTGCCAGCTCGCCGAGTACCGGGGAGCTGTTTTTT.

This chain connects TRBV6-5 to TRBJ2-1; the match to TRBD2 covers 14 bases. Unmatched junction bases numbered 9, after V lost 0 bases and J lost 11 bases. Germline-derived CDR1 and CDR2 are MNHEY and SVGAGI. The CDR3 length is 17 residues. CDR3 in DNA: TGTGCCAGCAGTTACTCCCCGACTAGCGGGGGGGAACTGAAGCAGTTCTTC. Its translation: CASSYSPTSGGELKQFF.

There are a few counts of this clonotype. The chain is built from TRBV7-8 and TRBJ1-5; maybe TRBD1 (5 bases). With 0 bases removed from V and 0 bases from J, the gap between germline ends came to 12 bases. The CDR3 is made up of 17 amino acids. Per the germline V gene, CDR1 is SGHVS and CDR2 is FQNEAQ. CDR3 protein: CASSLALGRGSNQPQHF. CDR3 nucleotide sequence: TGTGCCAGCAGCTTAGCGCTAGGGAGGGGTAGCAATCAGCCCCAGCATTTT.

This clonotype came up a few times. The rearrangement links TRBV6-5 to TRBJ2-2; D gene uncertain. The germline V gene has CDR1 MNHEY and CDR2 SVGAGI. V lost 0 bases and J lost 5, with 10 bases in between. This CDR3 has 15 residues. In DNA form, the CDR3 reads TGTGCCAGCAGTTACTCGACACTTAATACCGGGGAGCTGTTTTTT. Translating gives CASSYSTLNTGELFF.

V is TRBV6-1 and J is TRBJ2-3; 8 positions agree with TRBD2. The CDR3 consists of 16 residues. The germline V gene encodes CDR1 MNHNS and CDR2 SASEGT. Trimming removed 7 bases from V and 5 bases from J; junction bases left unmatched: 14. The CDR3 reads CASIGRGGGFGDTQYF. CDR3 sequence (DNA): TGTGCCAGCATTGGCCGGGGGGGCGGTTTCGGAGATACGCAGTATTTT.

V and J are TRBV11-2 and TRBJ1-2; D not certain. CDR1 and CDR2 (germline): SGHAT, FQNNGV. The CDR3 sequence is 12 residues long. Trimming removed 5 bases from V and 5 bases from J, with 9 bases in between. This CDR3 reads CASSPMGYGYTF. The CDR3, as DNA: TGTGCCAGCAGCCCAATGGGGTATGGCTACACCTTC.

The rearrangement uses TRBV2 and TRBJ1-4; 7 positions agree with TRBD1. The length of the CDR3 is 15 residues. From germline, CDR1 is SNHLY and CDR2 FYNNEI. The trim removed 3 bases at V and 4 bases at J, leaving 5 bases unmatched. This CDR3 is CASSDPWDSNEKLFF. CDR3 DNA sequence: TGTGCCAGCAGTGATCCTTGGGACAGTAATGAAAAACTGTTTTTT.

This clonotype was seen more than once but under ten times. This chain links TRBV20-1 with TRBJ2-3; TRBD2 agrees at 8 bases. V trimming: 1 base; J trimming: 2 bases; junction bases outside the gene matches: 14. CDR1 is DFQATT, CDR2 SNEGSKA, per germline (reference sequence). The CDR3 runs 18 residues. The chain's CDR3 is CSARGLVAGTLFTDTQYF. DNA for the CDR3: TGCAGTGCTAGAGGTCTGGTAGCGGGGACCCTCTTCACAGATACGCAGTATTTT.

The chain links TRBV2 to TRBJ2-5; D call uncertain. The CDR3 is 13 amino acids. Germline CDR1 reads SNHLY; CDR2 reads FYNNEI. Between the trimmed V and J ends, which lost 2 bases and 3 bases, there was a span of 7 bases. The CDR3 here is CASSERQKETQYF. The CDR3 DNA follows: TGTGCCAGCAGTGAAAGGCAGAAAGAGACCCAGTACTTC.

The rearrangement links TRBV20-1 to TRBJ1-2, with TRBD1 matching over 8 bases. Losses at the gene ends were 6 bases for V and 5 bases for J; bases not matched to a gene: 17. The CDR3 consists of 16 residues. The germline V gene has CDR1 DFQATT and CDR2 SNEGSKA (reference sequence). The CDR3 sequence: CSAFGQGLALLYGYTF. CDR3 DNA sequence: TGCAGTGCCTTCGGACAGGGACTCGCTTTACTGTATGGCTACACCTTC.

This rearrangement joins TRBV6-2 or TRBV6-3 to TRBJ2-6; 9 nucleotides match TRBD1. This CDR3 has 17 amino acids. V lost 7 bases to trimming and J lost 12 bases; unmatched junction nucleotides: 19. The germline V gene has CDR1 MNHEY and CDR2 SVGEGT. CDR3 coding DNA: TGTGCCAGCAATAGCCAAGGGACAGGGCCCCGATCCGGCGTCCTGACTTTC. The encoded protein is CASNSQGTGPRSGVLTF.

V is TRBV24-1 and J is TRBJ2-1, with TRBD1 identical over 7 bases. There are 14 residues in the CDR3. Losses at the gene ends were 4 bases for V and 6 bases for J; bases not matched to a gene: 5. Germline V lookup: CDR1 KGHDR, CDR2 SFDVKD. DNA for the CDR3: TGTGCCACCAGTGACCGAACAGGGGCCAATGAGCAGTTCTTC. Translated, it gives CATSDRTGANEQFF.

Sample share makes this clonotype large. The CDR3 spells CASSPTRLAEQFF. CDR3 sequence (DNA): TGTGCCAGCAGTCCGACTAGACTGGCGGAACAGTTCTTC. The V gene is TRBV27, the J gene TRBJ2-1; D perhaps matches TRBD2 (6 bases). The V gene lost 5 bases and the J gene lost 13 bases, with 18 bases spanning the gap. The CDR3 is 13 amino acids. Germline V gene data show CDR1 as MNHEY and CDR2 as SMNVEV (reference sequence).